The sequence of this T cell receptor beta chain was determined in a study of blood T cell repertoires in COVID-19. Sequencing used immunoSEQ multiplex PCR; TCRdb keeps in-frame clones, though not all of them. The sample shows 310,000 or so clones, approximately 87% of them seen only once. The TCR comes from a woman aged 50 to 60 with active or convalescent COVID-19. Sequenced material: peripheral blood.

In DNA form, the CDR3 reads TGTGCCACCAGCAGAGATACTACCCGGGACAGCTCCTACGAGCAGTACTTC. Translated: CATSRDTTRDSSYEQYF. The chain has TRBV15 and TRBJ2-7, with TRBD1 matching over 7 bases. Germline values: CDR1 LNHNV, CDR2 YYDKDF (reference sequence). CDR3 length: 17 amino acids. The trim removed 0 bases at V and 0 bases at J, leaving 8 bases unmatched.